The 3 T cell receptor beta chains below come from one sample, sequenced in a study of cytomegalovirus exposure and HLA in healthy donors. Some clones are missing from TCRdb's copy, which holds only in-frame ones; the method was immunoSEQ multiplex PCR. The sample holds around 70,000 clones, approximately 93% seen once. Sequences were obtained from PBMCs. The receptors derive from a man aged 18 to 35 in good health and CMV-seropositive.

V gene TRBV18 combines with J gene TRBJ2-7; TRBD1 is a possible D gene (6 bases). Trimming took off 2 bases at V and 5 bases at J, with 10 bases between the two ends. CDR1 is KGHSH, CDR2 LQKENI, per germline. The CDR3 is made up of 13 amino acids. The DNA for the CDR3 is TGTGCCAGCTCACCAGTTAGGGACAACGAGCAGTACTTC. As protein: CASSPVRDNEQYF.

This chain uses TRBV27 with TRBJ2-7; tentative D call: TRBD1 (6 bases). CDR3 length equals 13 residues. CDR1 is MNHEY and CDR2 is SMNVEV in the germline V gene (reference sequence). The germline V and J ends were trimmed by 3 bases and 4 bases, with 10 bases remaining between them. For the CDR3, the DNA is TGTGCCAGCAGTTTTATTCAGGGGTACGAGCAGTACTTC. This codes for CASSFIQGYEQYF.

The chain joins TRBV4-1 to TRBJ2-1; 9 bases line up with TRBD2. Germline V lookup: CDR1 MGHRA, CDR2 YSYEKL. Germline trimming cut 4 bases from V and 9 bases from J; bases unmatched to any gene: 10. This CDR3 comprises 15 residues. The CDR3 nucleotides are TGCGCCAGCAGCCCTAGCGGGACCCGCCGCGGTGAGCAGTTCTTC. Amino acids: CASSPSGTRRGEQFF.